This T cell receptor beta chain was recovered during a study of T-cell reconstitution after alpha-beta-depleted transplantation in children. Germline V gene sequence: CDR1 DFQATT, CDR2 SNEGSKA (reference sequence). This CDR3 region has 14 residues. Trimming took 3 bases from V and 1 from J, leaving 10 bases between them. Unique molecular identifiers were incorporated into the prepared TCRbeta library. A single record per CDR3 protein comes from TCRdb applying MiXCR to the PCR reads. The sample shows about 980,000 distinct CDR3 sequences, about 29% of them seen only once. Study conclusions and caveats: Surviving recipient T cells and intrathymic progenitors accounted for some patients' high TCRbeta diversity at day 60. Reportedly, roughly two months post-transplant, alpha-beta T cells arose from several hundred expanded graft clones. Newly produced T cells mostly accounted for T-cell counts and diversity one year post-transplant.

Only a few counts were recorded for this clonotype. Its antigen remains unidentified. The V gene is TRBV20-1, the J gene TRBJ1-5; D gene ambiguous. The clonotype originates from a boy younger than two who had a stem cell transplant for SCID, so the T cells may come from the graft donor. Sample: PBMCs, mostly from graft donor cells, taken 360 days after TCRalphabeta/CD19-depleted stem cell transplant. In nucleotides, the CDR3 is TGCAGTGCTAGCGAGGGCAGGAGCAATCAGCCCCAGCATTTT. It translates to CSASEGRSNQPQHF.